This passage covers 20 T cell receptor beta chains from one sample sequenced in a study of cytomegalovirus exposure and HLA in healthy donors. 60 Vbeta and 13 Jbeta primers were used in PCR. Only in-frame clones appear in the TCRdb table, and some are missing; sequencing was by immunoSEQ multiplex PCR. The sample holds approximately 150,000 clones, around 75% seen once. Material for sequencing was PBMCs. The receptors were sampled from a human donor in good health.

V is TRBV7-9 and J is TRBJ1-2; a possible D gene is TRBD1 (5 bases). The CDR3 covers 14 residues. Germline CDR1 and CDR2: SEHNR and FQNEAQ (reference sequence). Trimming cost V 5 bases and J 2 bases, with 12 bases left between them. This CDR3 is CASSTLTENYGYTF. Here the CDR3 DNA reads TGTGCCAGCAGCACCTTGACAGAAAACTATGGCTACACCTTC. Looking up the rest from reference TRBV7-9 and TRBJ1-2 gives the full variable domain: DTGVSQNPRHKITKRGQNVTFRCDPISEHNRLYWYRQTLGQGPEFLTYFQNEAQLEKSRLLSDRFSAERPKGSFSTLEIQRTEQGDSAMYLCASSTLTENYGYTFGSGTRLTVV.

Worth noting for this clone: The same CDR3 arises from other DNA sequences in this sample as well. J is TRBJ2-7 and V is TRBV6-5, with TRBD2 matching over 7 bases. Germline values: CDR1 MNHEY, CDR2 SVGAGI. This CDR3 is built from 14 residues. Unmatched junction bases numbered 7, after V lost 6 bases and J lost 2 bases. CDR3 DNA sequence: TGTGCCAGCAGCAAGACCGGGACTACCTACGAGCAGTACTTC. Translation gives CASSKTGTTYEQYF.

This clone was seen only a few times. Other DNA sequences from this sample encode an identical CDR3 as well. The chain is built from TRBV4-2 and TRBJ2-3; 8 positions agree with TRBD2. In germline, CDR1 is LGHNA, CDR2 YNFKEQ. Trimming cost V 1 base and J 2 bases; bases outside gene matches: 2. This CDR3 has 15 residues. The CDR3, as DNA: TGTGCCAGCAGCCAAGCGGGGGGGCCCACAGATACGCAGTATTTT. Its translation is CASSQAGGPTDTQYF.

CDR3 in amino acids: CASSIGQGSSETQYF. CDR3 nucleotide sequence: TGTGCCAGTAGTATAGGCCAGGGCTCGTCAGAGACCCAGTACTTC. The chain is built from TRBV19 and TRBJ2-5; maybe TRBD1 (5 bases). The CDR3 length is 15 residues. V was pared by 1 base and J by 4 bases, with 13 bases between. Germline CDR1 and CDR2: LNHDA and SQIVND (reference sequence).

V usage is TRBV11-3 and J usage is TRBJ2-5, with D possibly TRBD2 on 5 matching bases. Trimming shortened V by 4 bases and J by 7 bases, and 13 bases separated the two germline ends. Germline values: CDR1 SGHNT, CDR2 YENEEA. There are 13 residues in the CDR3. CDR3 sequence: CASSSGSSGTQYF. In DNA, the CDR3 is TGTGCCAGCAGCTCGGGATCCTCAGGGACCCAGTACTTC.

A few counts support this clone. This rearrangement joins TRBV4-2 to TRBJ2-7, with 9 bases matching TRBD2. V shed 1 base and J 5 bases; nucleotides not matched to a gene: 6. This CDR3 is built from 15 residues. CDR1 and CDR2 from the germline V gene are LGHNA and YNFKEQ. CDR3 DNA: TGTGCCAGCAGCCAAGGTTTTAGCGGGGGCGACGAGCAGTACTTC. As protein: CASSQGFSGGDEQYF.

This chain links TRBV7-6 with TRBJ2-2; the D is unclear. Trimming took off 1 base at V and 6 bases at J, with 3 bases between the two ends. The CDR3 covers 12 residues. From germline, CDR1 is SGHVS and CDR2 FNYEAQ. The CDR3 reads CASSLGAGELFF. The CDR3 DNA is TGTGCCAGCAGCTTAGGAGCCGGGGAGCTGTTTTTT.

The chain employs TRBV13 and TRBJ1-4; 8 bases fit TRBD1. This CDR3 region has 15 residues. The J segment lost 8 bases and the V segment lost 6 bases, leaving 11 bases of the junction unmatched. Germline assignment: CDR1 PRHDT and CDR2 FYEKMQ (reference sequence). This CDR3 reads CASSTRGQGEEKLFF. CDR3 nucleotides: TGTGCCAGCAGTACTAGAGGACAGGGTGAAGAAAAACTGTTTTTT.

This clone was picked up one time. The chain links TRBV21-1 to TRBJ2-7; the table calls TRBD2, which could not be checked here. TRBV21-1 is a pseudogene segment. The CDR3 totals 13 residues. CDR3 in amino acids: CASSRGLYYEQYF. CDR3 nucleotide sequence: TGTGCCAGCAGCAGGGGACTGTATTACGAGCAGTACTTC.

The V and J genes are TRBV19 and TRBJ2-4; the D is unclear. There are 13 residues in the CDR3. V was clipped by 6 bases and J by 3 bases, with 9 bases between them. The germline V gene has CDR1 LNHDA and CDR2 SQIVND (reference sequence). CDR3 loop: CASSEADKNIQYF. CDR3 DNA sequence: TGTGCCAGTAGCGAGGCCGACAAAAACATTCAGTACTTC.

The rearrangement uses TRBV27 and TRBJ2-7, with D perhaps TRBD2 (6 bases). Per germline, CDR1 MNHEY and CDR2 SMNVEV (reference sequence). Trimming stripped 2 bases from V and 3 bases from J, with 11 bases between. CDR3 size: 14 residues. CDR3 region: CASSLRGTYYEQYF. In DNA form, the CDR3 reads TGTGCCAGCAGTTTACGGGGGACGTACTACGAGCAGTACTTC.

The table lists this clone with a few counts. This chain joins TRBV23-1 and TRBJ1-2; 9 bases are shared with TRBD1. TRBV23-1 qualifies as an ORF whose function is uncertain. The CDR3 spans 16 residues. V lost 7 bases to trimming and J lost 0 bases; unmatched junction nucleotides: 9. The CDR3 bases are TGCGCCAGCACGTCCCGGGACAGGGTCACTAACTATGGCTACACCTTC. This sequence encodes CASTSRDRVTNYGYTF.

The J gene is TRBJ2-7, the V gene TRBV6-6; 7 bases align to TRBD1. V trimming: 7 bases; J trimming: 4 bases; junction bases outside the gene matches: 4. The CDR3 covers 12 residues. Looked up from germline, CDR1 is MNHNY and CDR2 is SVGAGI (reference sequence). The CDR3 coding sequence is TGTGCCAGCACAGGGGGTTTTTACGAGCAGTACTTC. This codes for CASTGGFYEQYF.

A remark on this clone: The germline gene is not matched at one end of the junction; a read error may be the cause. The chain joins TRBV7-9 to TRBJ2-3; 7 bases fit TRBD2. From germline, CDR1 is SEHNR and CDR2 FQNEAQ (reference sequence). The CDR3 consists of 12 residues. CDR3 region: CSSSGGRDTQYF. CDR3 nucleotides: TGTTCCAGCTCGGGGGGTAGAGATACGCAGTATTTT.

This clone has only a few counts. The V call is TRBV25-1, the J call TRBJ1-2; D remains unclear. CDR3 length: 12 amino acids. Deletions cut 4 bases from V and 3 bases from J, with 6 bases between. Germline V gives CDR1 MGHDK, CDR2 SYGVNS. The CDR3 bases are TGTGCCAGCAGTGCCTCCCACTATGGCTACACCTTC. It translates to CASSASHYGYTF.

The genes are TRBV6-6 and TRBJ1-5, with 10 bases lining up with TRBD1. Unmatched junction bases numbered 4, after V lost 6 bases and J lost 5 bases. There are 14 residues in the CDR3. Germline V gene lookup returns CDR1 MNHNY and CDR2 SVGAGI (reference sequence). CDR3 coding DNA: TGTGCCAGCAGGGCGGACAGGGGGGATCAGCCCCAGCATTTT. This gives the protein CASRADRGDQPQHF.

V gene TRBV2 combines with J gene TRBJ2-3; D is possibly TRBD1 (6 bases). Trimming removed 5 bases from V and 0 bases from J, with 9 bases in between. The V gene's germline CDR1 is SNHLY and CDR2 FYNNEI. There are 14 residues in the CDR3. CDR3 sequence: CASSRQASTDTQYF. CDR3 sequence (DNA): TGTGCCAGCAGTCGACAGGCTAGCACAGATACGCAGTATTTT.

The J gene is TRBJ2-2, the V gene TRBV4-1; D is uncertain. Germline CDR1 and CDR2: MGHRA and YSYEKL. The CDR3 runs 14 residues. V dropped 1 base and J dropped 1 base, with 4 bases sitting between them. The DNA for the CDR3 is TGCGCCAGCAGCCAAGGGCTGAACACCGGGGAGCTGTTTTTT. Translated: CASSQGLNTGELFF.

This chain connects TRBV4-1 to TRBJ1-2; no clear D. V was trimmed by 0 bases and J by 3 bases, leaving 8 bases between them. The CDR3 is 14 residues long. Germline V CDR1 and CDR2: MGHRA, YSYEKL. CDR3 nucleotide sequence: TGCGCCAGCAGCCAAGAAGTACTCCACTATGGCTACACCTTC. Protein: CASSQEVLHYGYTF.

The CDR3 bases are TGTGCCAGCAGTTACTCCGACACCACAGATACGCAGTATTTT. Translating it yields CASSYSDTTDTQYF. This chain links TRBV6-6 with TRBJ2-3; D unclear. From germline, CDR1 is MNHNY and CDR2 SVGAGI (reference sequence). Trimming removed 0 bases at V and 2 bases at J, with 6 bases between. This CDR3 spans 14 amino acids.